This entry concerns a single TCR beta chain. Some clones are missing from TCRdb's copy, which holds only in-frame ones; the method was immunoSEQ multiplex PCR. The sample has approximately 210,000 clones; around 80% are singletons. This CDR3 spans 13 amino acids. Trimming left V 3 bases short and J 5 bases short, with 8 bases between. Looked up from germline, CDR1 is LNHDA and CDR2 is SQIVND (reference sequence). The sample belongs to a study of blood T cell repertoires in COVID-19. On the study more broadly: PBMCs, B-cell-depleted T cells, or T cells provided the cDNA or gDNA that made up the material.

Sequencing input: peripheral blood. The chain recombines TRBV19 with TRBJ1-5; no clear D gene. This TCR was sampled from a woman aged 40 to 50 with acute or convalescent COVID-19. The CDR3 loop reads CASSMYRDQPQHF. CDR3 bases: TGTGCCAGTAGTATGTACAGAGATCAGCCCCAGCATTTT.